This TCR beta chain appears in the sequencing data of a study of T cell responses to AZD1222 COVID-19 vaccine. Clones were sequenced by immunoSEQ multiplex PCR, and TCRdb holds only the in-frame ones, with some missing. The sample has around 100,000 clones; 75% to 90% are singletons. For this clone: Its antigen is currently unknown.

Broader study findings: Sampled repertoires all dated from after the peak T cell response.

The V gene lost 1 base and the J gene lost 2 bases, with 6 bases spanning the gap. The CDR3 sequence is 14 residues long. The germline gives CDR1 LNHNV, CDR2 YYDKDF (reference sequence). This chain connects TRBV15 to TRBJ1-5; D may be TRBD1 (5 bases). The material was peripheral blood, obtained on day 0 of AZD1222 vaccination. The sequence came from an adult in good health. The CDR3, as DNA: TGTGCCACCAGCAGAGGAGGGGGCAATCAGCCCCAGCATTTT. This translates into CATSRGGGNQPQHF.